This T cell receptor beta chain was found in a study of T cell responses to AZD1222 COVID-19 vaccine. Study-level points and caveats: Researchers took repertoire samples only after the peak T cell response had come.

Sequenced by immunoSEQ multiplex PCR; TCRdb stores in-frame clones only, minus some. This sample yields about 83,000 clones, of which around nine tenths are seen a single time; roughly 4.8% belongs to the top ten. On this clone itself: Antigen unknown.

CDR1 is KGHSH, CDR2 LQKENI, per germline. V lost 6 bases and J lost 2, with 11 bases in between. The CDR3 has 14 amino acids. The J gene is TRBJ1-5, the V gene TRBV18; D uncertain. The sequence was obtained from an adult in good health. This specimen was peripheral blood, taken on day 0 of MenACWY control vaccination. CDR3 in amino acids: CASSRGSGNQPQHF. CDR3 nucleotides: TGTGCCAGCTCCCGAGGGTCGGGCAATCAGCCCCAGCATTTT.